There are many counts of the clone carrying this T cell receptor beta chain. Its antigen remains unknown. The record originates from a study of T cell repertoires in cytomegalovirus infection. Background on the study: It can be stated that public TCR beta signatures indicated CMV infection as well as a matching HLA type.

TCRdb re-derived calls from the reads in MiXCR, one entry per CDR3 protein. This sample has almost 550,000 distinct CDR3 sequences; more than 15% occur once, and the top ten carry approximately 24%. The study's findings and limits: Based on cumulative public TCR beta family frequency, carriers of CMV plus the relevant HLA were identified.

CDR1 and CDR2 from the germline V gene are SGHAT and FQNNGV. This CDR3 is built from 16 residues. Trimming took 0 bases from V and 3 from J; bases not matched to a gene: 4. This TCR derives from a human donor in good health (CMV status not recorded). Some clones in this sample may be carry-over from other donors' samples. J is TRBJ2-3 and V is TRBV11-2, with TRBD2 identical over 9 bases. The sequenced sample was CD8+ T cells from PBMCs. The CDR3 nucleotides are TGTGCCAGCAGCTTAGAGGCGGGGGGGCAGACAGATACGCAGTATTTT. Translating it yields CASSLEAGGQTDTQYF. Combining the CDR3 with reference TRBV11-2 and TRBJ2-3 gives the whole variable domain EAGVAQSPRYKIIEKRQSVAFWCNPISGHATLYWYQQILGQGPKLLIQFQNNGVVDDSQLPKDRFSAERLKGVDSTLKIQPAKLEDSAVYLCASSLEAGGQTDTQYFGPGTRLTVL.